Listed below are T cell receptor beta chains from one sample, sequenced in a study of T cells in Graves' hyperthyroidism and ophthalmopathy. MiXCR, run by TCRdb on the multiplex PCR reads, gives a single entry per CDR3 protein. The table has around 540,000 distinct CDR3 sequences, roughly 50% seen once; the top ten hold roughly 8.2%. Source material: peripheral blood or thyroid tissue (not recorded which). The source is a young woman with Graves' hyperthyroidism. Each CDR3 is given without its conserved first and last residue. Only part of the rows carry a size: once, few, many, or a class if the clone is expanded.

>TRBV15|TRBJ1-1|.
ATPTSQMNTEAF
>TRBV19|TRBJ2-6|many
ASSIPPGSGANVLT
>TRBV6-1|TRBJ1-2|.
ASTRGSPYGYT
>TRBV2|TRBJ2-7|.
ASSRATSASYEQY
>TRBV2|TRBJ2-5|.
ASSVGTPETQY
>TRBV10-3|TRBJ2-7|.
ARYQDSPYEQY
>TRBV29-1|TRBJ1-4|medium-sized
SVVWGEKLF
>TRBV7-9|TRBJ1-1|few
ASSPQGNQGEAF
>TRBV7-2|TRBJ1-1|few
AWSGIPPGNTEAF
>TRBV10-3|TRBJ2-7|.
AISESSGRPYSYEQY
>TRBV2|TRBJ1-6|few
ASSGQKRGSPLH
>TRBV10-3|TRBJ2-7|.
AISLPGVVHEQY
>TRBV7-9|TRBJ2-7|many
ASSSQGLAGSEQY
>TRBV7-9|TRBJ2-7|.
ASSPGTGVVQY
>TRBV7-9|TRBJ2-5|.
ASSPTGQGQETQY
>TRBV7-9|TRBJ1-1|.
ASSYRTADEAF
>TRBV7-9|TRBJ2-2|few
AISGTSYTGELF
>TRBV15|TRBJ1-2|.
ATSSYGTGYGYT
>TRBV6-5|TRBJ2-7|.
ASSYSPGTYEQY
>TRBV25-1|TRBJ1-2|.
ATTGQRINYGYT
>TRBV29-1|TRBJ2-1|.
SVGVGVVDEQF
>TRBV7-9|TRBJ1-5|.
ASSAGGRIQPQH
>TRBV5-1|TRBJ2-7|few
ASSTLGTAYEQY
>TRBV12-3/TRBV12-4|TRBJ2-5|few
ASSFMGEETQY
>TRBV12-5|TRBJ2-5|.
ASGFSPETPETQY
>TRBV5-6|TRBJ2-7|few
ASSLKLAGVDEQY
>TRBV10-3|TRBJ2-2|many
AISVNDRSRTGELF
>TRBV24-1|TRBJ2-5|many
ATSDEFQETQY
>TRBV7-2|TRBJ1-5|.
ASSITHDGRDQPQH
>TRBV15|TRBJ2-3|.
ATSLGKADTQY
>TRBV12-3/TRBV12-4|TRBJ1-2|.
ASSGGRTTSYGYT
>TRBV29-1|TRBJ1-3|many
SALTGTGNTIY
>TRBV12-3/TRBV12-4|TRBJ1-3|.
ASSLAQGRNTIY
>TRBV12-3/TRBV12-4|TRBJ2-7|.
ASSHDKYEQY
>TRBV29-1|TRBJ2-2|few
SVEDPSGRAGELF
>TRBV7-6|TRBJ1-2|.
ASSPDMGGYT
>TRBV2|TRBJ1-3|.
ASSEVGQAFSGNTIY
>TRBV7-8|TRBJ1-2|.
ASSLTRGSYYGHT
>TRBV7-2|TRBJ2-5|once
ASSQTGETETQY
>TRBV24-1|TRBJ1-2|many
ATSDSADSYGYT
>TRBV20-1|TRBJ2-7|few
SAQLEASGRRAIYEQY
>TRBV7-2|TRBJ1-1|.
ASSLSLILNTEAI
>TRBV2|TRBJ1-1|.
ASSPARDPGDTEAF
>TRBV7-9|TRBJ2-7|.
ASSRGDRGQYEQY
>TRBV20-1|TRBJ1-3|few
SAPQAGTGNTIY
>TRBV7-2|TRBJ1-3|.
ASSLLGPSGNTIY
>TRBV5-1|TRBJ1-4|few
ASSEGGRANEKLF
>TRBV2|TRBJ1-5|.
ASRGGGIGRSNQRQH
>TRBV19|TRBJ2-5|.
ASSIRASLQETQY
>TRBV7-9|TRBJ2-6|few
ASSFRDGFSGANVLT
>TRBV29-1|TRBJ2-7|many
SAATGYEQY